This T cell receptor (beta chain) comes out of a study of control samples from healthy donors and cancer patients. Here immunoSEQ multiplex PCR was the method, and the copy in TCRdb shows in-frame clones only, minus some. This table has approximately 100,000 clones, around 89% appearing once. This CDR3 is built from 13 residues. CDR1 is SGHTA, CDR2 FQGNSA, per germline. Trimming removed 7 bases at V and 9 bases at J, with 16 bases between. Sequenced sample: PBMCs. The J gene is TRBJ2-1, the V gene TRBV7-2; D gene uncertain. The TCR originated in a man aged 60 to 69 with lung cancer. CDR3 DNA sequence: TGTGCCAGCACCCCCCCCTCCATCGCTGAGCAGTTCTTC. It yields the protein CASTPPSIAEQFF.